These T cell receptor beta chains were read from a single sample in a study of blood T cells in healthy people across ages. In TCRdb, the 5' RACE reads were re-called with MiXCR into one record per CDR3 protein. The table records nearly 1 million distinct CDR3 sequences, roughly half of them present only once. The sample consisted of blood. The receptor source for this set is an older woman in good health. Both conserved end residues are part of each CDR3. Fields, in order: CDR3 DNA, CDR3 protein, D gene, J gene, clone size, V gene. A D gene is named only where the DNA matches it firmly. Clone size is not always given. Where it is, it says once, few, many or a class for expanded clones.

cdr3_nt: TGTGCCAGCAGCCAAGCCCAGGGCTGGACCCAGTACTTC; cdr3_aa: CASSQAQGWTQYF; d_call: -; j_call: TRBJ2-5; clone_size: -; v_call: TRBV3-1
cdr3_nt: TGTGCCTGGAGTCTCCTAACAGGGACCCACGAGCAGTACTTC; cdr3_aa: CAWSLLTGTHEQYF; d_call: -; j_call: TRBJ2-7; clone_size: -; v_call: TRBV30
cdr3_nt: TGTGCCAGCAGTCTGGGAGCGGGAGCAGGGGTTAATGAGCAGTTCTTC; cdr3_aa: CASSLGAGAGVNEQFF; d_call: TRBD2; j_call: TRBJ2-1; clone_size: once; v_call: TRBV28
cdr3_nt: TGTGCGATACGTGAACAGGCTAATGAAAAACTGTTTTTT; cdr3_aa: CAIREQANEKLFF; d_call: -; j_call: TRBJ1-4; clone_size: -; v_call: TRBV28
cdr3_nt: TGTGCCATCAGTGAGGCAGGGGGCGTTGGCCAAGAGACCCAGTACTTC; cdr3_aa: CAISEAGGVGQETQYF; d_call: TRBD1; j_call: TRBJ2-5; clone_size: -; v_call: TRBV10-3
cdr3_nt: TGTGCCAGCAGGGAAATCAGGGCCGGGGATAACAATGAGCAGTACTTC; cdr3_aa: CASREIRAGDNNEQYF; d_call: -; j_call: TRBJ2-5; clone_size: once; v_call: TRBV7-8
cdr3_nt: TGCAGCGTTCGTGGGGGCGCGAATGGCTACACCTTC; cdr3_aa: CSVRGGANGYTF; d_call: -; j_call: TRBJ1-2; clone_size: few; v_call: TRBV29-1
cdr3_nt: TGTGCCAGTAACCCCCGGGACAGGGACTACGAGCAGTACTTC; cdr3_aa: CASNPRDRDYEQYF; d_call: TRBD1; j_call: TRBJ2-7; clone_size: -; v_call: TRBV19
cdr3_nt: TGCGCCAGCAGCTCTGTAGACGATTCCTACGAGCAGTACTTC; cdr3_aa: CASSSVDDSYEQYF; d_call: -; j_call: TRBJ2-7; clone_size: -; v_call: TRBV5-1
cdr3_nt: TGTGCCAGCAGCTCAGCTGGACTAGTGGGTGATACGCAGTATTTT; cdr3_aa: CASSSAGLVGDTQYF; d_call: TRBD2; j_call: TRBJ2-3; clone_size: -; v_call: TRBV7-8
cdr3_nt: TGCGCCAGCAGCGTGAGACAGGGGGTCTACGAGCAGTACTTC; cdr3_aa: CASSVRQGVYEQYF; d_call: TRBD1; j_call: TRBJ2-7; clone_size: few; v_call: TRBV5-1